These 28 T cell receptor beta chains were sequenced from one sample in a study of control samples from healthy donors and cancer patients. Clones were read by immunoSEQ multiplex PCR, and TCRdb kept only the in-frame ones, dropping some. The sample includes 150,000 to 200,000 clones, about 91% of them seen just once. The material sequenced was blood. The receptors shown here come from a woman in her forties in good health.

The chain has TRBV19 and TRBJ1-1; 8 bases match TRBD1. The germline V gene has CDR1 LNHDA and CDR2 SQIVND (reference sequence). Trimming took 4 bases from V and 7 from J; bases not matched to a gene: 11. The CDR3 extends over 15 amino acids. The CDR3 DNA reads TGTGCCAGTAGTACCTGGTGGCAGGGGGCTAATGAAGCTTTCTTT. It translates to CASSTWWQGANEAFF.

V gene TRBV7-9 combines with J gene TRBJ2-5, with D perhaps TRBD1 (5 bases). This CDR3 contains 18 residues. Germline V gene data show CDR1 as SEHNR and CDR2 as FQNEAQ (reference sequence). V was clipped by 0 bases and J by 4 bases, with 21 bases between them. DNA of the CDR3: TGTGCCAGCAGCTTAGCGGGGAAACAGGAAGTTCGTAGAGAGACCCAGTACTTC. Its translation: CASSLAGKQEVRRETQYF.

The CDR3 spells CASSTLQGRRYEQYF. CDR3 nucleotides: TGTGCCAGCAGTACCTTACAGGGGAGGCGATACGAGCAGTACTTC. This sequence joins TRBV5-6 and TRBJ2-7; D possibly corresponds to TRBD1 (7 bases). The germline V gene has CDR1 SGHDT and CDR2 YYEEEE. The CDR3 consists of 15 residues. The germline V and J ends were trimmed by 5 bases and 4 bases, with 19 bases remaining between them.

V is TRBV7-9 and J is TRBJ1-2; D gene ambiguous. The CDR3 loop spans 11 amino acids. CDR1 SEHNR and CDR2 FQNEAQ come from the germline V gene (reference sequence). V shed 7 bases and J shed 4 bases, with 7 bases lying between them. The CDR3 region has the DNA TGTGCCAGCAAGAGGGCCTATGGCTACACCTTC. Its protein is CASKRAYGYTF.

The rearrangement links TRBV7-9 to TRBJ2-2; TRBD2 might be the D (5 bases). The germline V gene has CDR1 SEHNR and CDR2 FQNEAQ (reference sequence). Trimming cost V 5 bases and J 1 base, with 11 bases left between them. The CDR3 totals 15 residues. CDR3 residues: CASSRGQENTGELFF. CDR3 bases: TGTGCCAGCAGCCGCGGGCAGGAGAACACCGGGGAGCTGTTTTTT.

The chain recombines TRBV23-1 with TRBJ1-1, with D unresolved. TRBV23-1 is given ORF status, its function remaining uncertain. CDR3 length: 18 amino acids. V gave up 4 bases and J gave up 11 bases, with 32 bases separating them. The CDR3 loop reads CASSPGRPSKDLGQVAFF. In DNA form, the CDR3 reads TGCGCCAGCAGTCCGGGCAGGCCATCAAAGGATTTAGGTCAAGTTGCTTTCTTT.

In nucleotides, the CDR3 is TGCGCCAGCAGCCCCCAGGACTTAATCTACTACAATGAGCAGTTCTTC. Encoded protein: CASSPQDLIYYNEQFF. The chain has TRBV4-1 and TRBJ2-1, with TRBD2 as a possible D gene (5 bases). The germline V gene encodes CDR1 MGHRA and CDR2 YSYEKL. Trimming shortened V by 4 bases and J by 3 bases, and 16 bases separated the two germline ends. The CDR3 has 16 residues.

V gene TRBV6-6 combines with J gene TRBJ2-3; D uncertain. The CDR3 is 14 amino acids. V lost 4 bases to trimming and J lost 0 bases, with 8 bases between them. Germline-derived CDR1 and CDR2 are MNHNY and SVGAGI (reference sequence). CDR3 region: CASSLTTSTDTQYF. The CDR3 bases are TGTGCCAGCAGTTTAACTACTAGCACAGATACGCAGTATTTT.

This clone has more than one count but fewer than ten. The chain carries TRBV11-2 and TRBJ2-7; 12 bases agree with TRBD2. With 0 bases clipped from V and 3 bases from J, the junction kept 9 bases outside the gene matches. CDR1 SGHAT and CDR2 FQNNGV come from the germline V gene. This CDR3 is 18 amino acids long. CDR3 DNA: TGTGCCAGCAGCTTAGAGGACACTAGCGGGGGGTATATCTACGAGCAGTACTTC. Amino acids: CASSLEDTSGGYIYEQYF.

The chain recombines TRBV2 with TRBJ1-2, with a possible D match to TRBD1 (5 bases). Trimming left V 4 bases short and J 6 bases short, with 15 bases between. In germline, CDR1 is SNHLY, CDR2 FYNNEI. CDR3 size: 14 residues. This CDR3 reads CASSVSRGRDGYTF. The CDR3 DNA is TGTGCCAGCAGTGTTTCAAGGGGAAGGGATGGCTACACCTTC.

The chain uses TRBV11-2 and TRBJ1-1; TRBD1 matches at 10 bases. The V and J ends lost 6 bases and 0 bases, in that order; junction bases with no gene match: 7. From germline, CDR1 is SGHAT and CDR2 FQNNGV. This CDR3 contains 16 residues. CDR3 sequence: CASRYGQGVMNTEAFF. CDR3 coding DNA: TGTGCCAGCAGATATGGACAGGGGGTTATGAACACTGAAGCTTTCTTT.

The chain joins TRBV19 to TRBJ1-5, with D perhaps TRBD1 (5 bases). Germline V gene data show CDR1 as LNHDA and CDR2 as SQIVND (reference sequence). CDR3 length: 16 residues. V was trimmed by 5 bases and J by 0 bases, leaving 14 bases between them. This chain's CDR3 is CASSETGAYSNQPQHF. The DNA of the CDR3 is TGTGCCAGTAGTGAGACCGGGGCCTATAGCAATCAGCCCCAGCATTTT.

The chain joins TRBV2 to TRBJ2-1; TRBD1 matches 11 bases. The V and J ends lost 9 bases and 2 bases, in that order; junction bases with no gene match: 6. Germline-derived CDR1 and CDR2 are SNHLY and FYNNEI. The CDR3 extends over 15 amino acids. The CDR3 coding sequence is TGTGCCAGATGGGACAGGGGGGGCACCTACAATGAGCAGTTCTTC. This translates into CARWDRGGTYNEQFF.

In nucleotides, the CDR3 is TGTGCCAGCACACCCTACAATGAGCAGTTCTTC. Amino acid sequence: CASTPYNEQFF. The gene calls are TRBV2 and TRBJ2-1; the D is unclear. With 7 bases removed from V and 2 bases from J, the gap between germline ends came to 3 bases. This CDR3 is 11 amino acids long. Germline values: CDR1 SNHLY, CDR2 FYNNEI.

This clone is a singleton in its sample. This chain uses TRBV21-1 with TRBJ2-7; the table gives TRBD1 as D, unverified against the DNA. TRBV21-1 is a pseudogene locus. The CDR3 loop spans 17 amino acids. The DNA for the CDR3 is TGTGCCAGTGAAATCAAGGCCTCACGTACAGGTACCTACGAGCAGTACTTC. Translation: CASEIKASRTGTYEQYF.

The chain has TRBV19 and TRBJ1-5; D is unresolved. Germline CDR1 LNHDA, CDR2 SQIVND (reference sequence). Trimming cost V 6 bases and J 2 bases, with 5 bases left between them. There are 12 residues in the CDR3. CDR3 region: CASRGRNQPQHF. For the CDR3, the DNA is TGTGCCAGTAGAGGCCGCAATCAGCCCCAGCATTTT. Supplemented by reference TRBV19 and TRBJ1-5, the full variable domain reads DGGITQSPKYLFRKEGQNVTLSCEQNLNHDAMYWYRQDPGQGLRLIYYSQIVNDFQKGDIAEGYSVSREKKESFPLTVTSAQKNPTAFYLCASRGRNQPQHFGDGTRLSIL.

This rearrangement joins TRBV3-1 (or the pseudogene TRBV3-2) to TRBJ2-3; D could derive from TRBD1 or TRBD2 (5 bases each). Trimming stripped 10 bases from V and 2 bases from J, with 13 bases between. This CDR3 has 13 amino acids. Germline CDR1 and CDR2: LGHDT and YNNKEL (reference sequence). CDR3 sequence reads: CATGLGVTDTQYF. The CDR3 DNA reads as TGTGCCACGGGGCTTGGGGTCACAGATACGCAGTATTTT.

This sequence joins TRBV9 and TRBJ2-2; tentative D call: TRBD2 (5 bases). Germline V gene lookup returns CDR1 SGDLS and CDR2 YYNGEE. This CDR3 comprises 18 residues. V was cut by 3 bases and J by 3 bases, with 21 bases left in between. The CDR3 coding sequence is TGTGCCAGCAGCGCGCAGAGGGTTTCCTACGTTGACACCGGGGAGCTGTTTTTT. Its translation is CASSAQRVSYVDTGELFF.

V gene TRBV19 combines with J gene TRBJ1-2, with a possible D match to TRBD1 (6 bases). Germline lookup yields CDR1 LNHDA and CDR2 SQIVND (reference sequence). CDR3 length: 17 residues. The V gene lost 5 bases and the J gene lost 2 bases, with 21 bases spanning the gap. The CDR3 DNA reads as TGTGCCAGTAGTGGAGGGCGGGGGCAGGGCGGCAACTATGGCTACACCTTC. This gives the protein CASSGGRGQGGNYGYTF. The full variable domain, rest sourced from reference TRBV19 and TRBJ1-2, is DGGITQSPKYLFRKEGQNVTLSCEQNLNHDAMYWYRQDPGQGLRLIYYSQIVNDFQKGDIAEGYSVSREKKESFPLTVTSAQKNPTAFYLCASSGGRGQGGNYGYTFGSGTRLTVV.

The V and J genes are TRBV2 and TRBJ2-3, with D perhaps TRBD1 or TRBD2 (5 bases each). V lost 1 base, J lost 4 bases, and 12 bases lay in between. The CDR3 has 15 amino acids. CDR1 and CDR2 from the germline V gene are SNHLY and FYNNEI. Here the CDR3 DNA reads TGTGCCAGCAGTGAAGAATTTCGAGGGGCAGATACGCAGTATTTT. This sequence encodes CASSEEFRGADTQYF.

The sample holds one count of this clone. The gene calls are TRBV3-1 (or the pseudogene TRBV3-2) and TRBJ2-5, with TRBD2 identical over 9 bases. The CDR3 spans 15 residues. CDR1 and CDR2 (germline): LGHDT, YNNKEL (reference sequence). V was clipped by 4 bases and J by 0 bases; unmatched bases: 3. CDR3 sequence (DNA): TGTGCCAGCAGCCCTTCTAGCGGGGACCAAGAGACCCAGTACTTC. It codes for CASSPSSGDQETQYF.

The chain is built from TRBV4-1 and TRBJ2-5; D gene uncertain. Per germline, CDR1 MGHRA and CDR2 YSYEKL. Trimming pared 3 bases from V and 5 bases from J, leaving 10 bases between. This CDR3 region has 13 residues. This CDR3 reads CASSQWQYETQYF. DNA of the CDR3: TGCGCCAGCAGCCAGTGGCAATACGAGACCCAGTACTTC.

The chain has TRBV19 and TRBJ2-3; possibly TRBD2 for D (5 bases). The CDR3 runs to 14 residues. Trimming stripped 4 bases from V and 3 bases from J, with 11 bases between. Germline V gives CDR1 LNHDA, CDR2 SQIVND (reference sequence). The CDR3 nucleotides are TGTGCCAGTAGTAGCGGGTACGGTACAGATACGCAGTATTTT. As protein: CASSSGYGTDTQYF.

Concerning this clone itself: This sample includes further DNA sequences coding for the same CDR3. The chain recombines TRBV14 with TRBJ1-2; D is undetermined. CDR1 and CDR2 (germline): SGHDN, FVKESK. This CDR3 spans 12 amino acids. Trimming took 4 bases from V and 5 from J, leaving 8 bases between them. DNA of the CDR3: TGTGCCAGCAGCCCGGGAGGGTATGGCTACACCTTC. This codes for CASSPGGYGYTF. The variable domain in full, with the rest retrieved from reference TRBV14 and TRBJ1-2, is EAGVTQFPSHSVIEKGQTVTLRCDPISGHDNLYWYRRVMGKEIKFLLHFVKESKQDESGMPNNRFLAERTGGTYSTLKVQPAELEDSGVYFCASSPGGYGYTFGSGTRLTVV.

The chain links TRBV5-6 to TRBJ1-3; D is undetermined. The CDR3 is made up of 15 amino acids. With 3 bases removed from V and 8 bases from J, the gap between germline ends came to 18 bases. Germline V gene sequence: CDR1 SGHDT, CDR2 YYEEEE. CDR3 nucleotide sequence: TGTGCCAGCAGCTGGTCAGAGGCGGGCTCGCACACCATATATTTT. Its translation: CASSWSEAGSHTIYF.

The chain recombines TRBV5-4 with TRBJ1-6; 9 bases fit TRBD1. CDR3 length equals 16 residues. V lost 2 bases and J lost 7; bases outside the gene matches: 7. CDR1 is SGHNT and CDR2 is YYREEE in the germline V gene (reference sequence). CDR3 in DNA: TGTGCCAGCAGCTTTCCCGGGACAGGGAGGAATTCACCCCTCCACTTT. Residues: CASSFPGTGRNSPLHF.

The chain uses TRBV19 and TRBJ2-3; 7 bases agree with TRBD2. V trimming: 0 bases; J trimming: 6 bases; junction bases outside the gene matches: 3. The CDR3 consists of 14 residues. Germline V gene sequence: CDR1 LNHDA, CDR2 SQIVND (reference sequence). The CDR3 sequence: CASSIESSGDTQYF. CDR3 nucleotides: TGTGCCAGTAGTATAGAATCTAGCGGTGATACGCAGTATTTT.

V usage is TRBV5-4 and J usage is TRBJ2-7; 9 nucleotides agree with TRBD1. Germline loops: CDR1 SGHNT, CDR2 YYREEE (reference sequence). The junction had 6 bases not matched to a gene; V was cut back by 4 bases and J by 1 base. There are 15 residues in the CDR3. The CDR3 DNA follows: TGTGCCAGCAGCCCGGGACAGGGATTTTCCTACGAGCAGTACTTC. Protein sequence: CASSPGQGFSYEQYF.